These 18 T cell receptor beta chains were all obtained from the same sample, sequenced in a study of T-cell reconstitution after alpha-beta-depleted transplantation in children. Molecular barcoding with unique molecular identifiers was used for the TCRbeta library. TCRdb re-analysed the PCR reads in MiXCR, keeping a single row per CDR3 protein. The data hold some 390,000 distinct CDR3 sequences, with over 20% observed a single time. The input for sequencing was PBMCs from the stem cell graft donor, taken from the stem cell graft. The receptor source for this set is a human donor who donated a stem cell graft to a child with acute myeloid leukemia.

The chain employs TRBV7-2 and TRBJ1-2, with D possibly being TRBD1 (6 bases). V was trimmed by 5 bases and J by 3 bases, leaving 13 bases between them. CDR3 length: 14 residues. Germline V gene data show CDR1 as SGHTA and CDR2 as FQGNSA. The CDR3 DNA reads TGTGCCAGCAGCGCCCGGACAGATTACTATGGCTACACCTTC. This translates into CASSARTDYYGYTF.

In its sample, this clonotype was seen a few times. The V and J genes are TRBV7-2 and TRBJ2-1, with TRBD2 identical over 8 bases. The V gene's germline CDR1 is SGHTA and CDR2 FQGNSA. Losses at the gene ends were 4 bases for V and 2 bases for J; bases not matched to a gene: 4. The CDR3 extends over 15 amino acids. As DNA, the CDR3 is TGTGCCAGCAGCTCGGGGGGGGGCCCCTACAATGAGCAGTTCTTC. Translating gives CASSSGGGPYNEQFF. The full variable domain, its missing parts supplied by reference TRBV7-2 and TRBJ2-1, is GAGVSQSPSNKVTEKGKDVELRCDPISGHTALYWYRQSLGQGLEFLIYFQGNSAPDKSGLPSDRFSAERTGGSVSTLTIQRTQQEDSAVYLCASSSGGGPYNEQFFGPGTRLTVL.

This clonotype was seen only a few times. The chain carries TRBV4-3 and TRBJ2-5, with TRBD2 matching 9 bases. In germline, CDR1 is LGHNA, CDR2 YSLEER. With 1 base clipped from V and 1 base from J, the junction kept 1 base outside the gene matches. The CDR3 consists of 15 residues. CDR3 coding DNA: TGCGCCAGCAGCCAAGGGACTAGCGTCCAAGAGACCCAGTACTTC. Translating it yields CASSQGTSVQETQYF.

CDR3 region: CSAPDPGKDYNEQFF. The CDR3 bases are TGCAGTGCTCCCGATCCCGGGAAAGATTACAATGAGCAGTTCTTC. The rearrangement links TRBV20-1 to TRBJ2-1, with D maybe TRBD2 (5 bases). The germline V gene encodes CDR1 DFQATT and CDR2 SNEGSKA (reference sequence). Trimming shortened V by 5 bases and J by 4 bases, and 18 bases separated the two germline ends. The CDR3 is made up of 15 amino acids.

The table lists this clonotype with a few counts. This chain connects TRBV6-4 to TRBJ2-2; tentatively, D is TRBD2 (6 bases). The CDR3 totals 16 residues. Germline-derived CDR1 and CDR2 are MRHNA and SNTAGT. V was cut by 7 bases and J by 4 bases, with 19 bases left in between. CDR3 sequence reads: CASTHDRDLGTGELFF. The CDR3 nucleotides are TGTGCCAGCACCCACGACCGGGACTTGGGCACCGGGGAGCTGTTTTTT.

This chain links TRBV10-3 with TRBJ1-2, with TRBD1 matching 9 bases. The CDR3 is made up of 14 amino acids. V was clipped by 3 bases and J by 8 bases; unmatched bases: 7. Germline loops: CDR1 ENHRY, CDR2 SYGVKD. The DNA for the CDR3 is TGTGCCATCAGTGATGAACAGGGGGCGAGAGGCTACACCTTC. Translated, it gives CAISDEQGARGYTF.

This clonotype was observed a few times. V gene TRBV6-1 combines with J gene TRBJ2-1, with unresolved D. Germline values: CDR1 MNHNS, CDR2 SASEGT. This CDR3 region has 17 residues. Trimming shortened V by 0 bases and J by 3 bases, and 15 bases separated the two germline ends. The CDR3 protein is CASSEALGQPFYNEQFF. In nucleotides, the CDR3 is TGTGCCAGCAGTGAAGCATTAGGGCAGCCCTTCTACAATGAGCAGTTCTTC.

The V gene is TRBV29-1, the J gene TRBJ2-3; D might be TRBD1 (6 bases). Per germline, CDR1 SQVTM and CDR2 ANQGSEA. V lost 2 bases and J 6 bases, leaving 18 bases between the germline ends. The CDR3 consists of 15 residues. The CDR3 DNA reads TGCAGCGTTGAAAAACAGGGAAGTTATAGGGATACGCAGTATTTT. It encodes CSVEKQGSYRDTQYF.

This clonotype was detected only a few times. The CDR3 nucleotides read TGTGCCAGCAGCCCTACTAGGAACTCGAGAAATCAGCCCCAGCATTTT. Translated, it gives CASSPTRNSRNQPQHF. The chain uses TRBV12-3 or TRBV12-4 and TRBJ1-5, with D uncertain. Trimming stripped 6 bases from V and 4 bases from J, with 19 bases between. This CDR3 comprises 16 residues.

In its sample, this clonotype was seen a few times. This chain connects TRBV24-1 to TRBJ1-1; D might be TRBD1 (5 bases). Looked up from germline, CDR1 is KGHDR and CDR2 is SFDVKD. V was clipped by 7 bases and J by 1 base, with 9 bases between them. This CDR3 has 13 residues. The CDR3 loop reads CATSGGSNTEAFF. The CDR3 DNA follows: TGTGCCACCAGCGGGGGTTCGAACACTGAAGCTTTCTTT.

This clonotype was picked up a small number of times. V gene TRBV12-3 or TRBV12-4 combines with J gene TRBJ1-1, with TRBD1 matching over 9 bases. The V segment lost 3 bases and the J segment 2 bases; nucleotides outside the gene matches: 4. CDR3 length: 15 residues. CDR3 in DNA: TGTGCCAGCAGTTTCGGGACAGGGTTTAACACTGAAGCTTTCTTT. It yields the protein CASSFGTGFNTEAFF.

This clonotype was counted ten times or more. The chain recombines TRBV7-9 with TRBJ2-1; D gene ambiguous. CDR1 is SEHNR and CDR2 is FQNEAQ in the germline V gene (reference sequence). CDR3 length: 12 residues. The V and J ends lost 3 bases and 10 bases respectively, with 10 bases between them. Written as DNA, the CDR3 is TGTGCCAGCAGCTTCCCCATGCGAGAGCAGTTCTTC. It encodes CASSFPMREQFF.

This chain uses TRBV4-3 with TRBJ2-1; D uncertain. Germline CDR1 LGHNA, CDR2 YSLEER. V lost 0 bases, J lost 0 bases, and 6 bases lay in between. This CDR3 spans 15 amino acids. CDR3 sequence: CASSQESSSYNEQFF. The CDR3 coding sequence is TGCGCCAGCAGCCAAGAGTCTAGCTCCTACAATGAGCAGTTCTTC.

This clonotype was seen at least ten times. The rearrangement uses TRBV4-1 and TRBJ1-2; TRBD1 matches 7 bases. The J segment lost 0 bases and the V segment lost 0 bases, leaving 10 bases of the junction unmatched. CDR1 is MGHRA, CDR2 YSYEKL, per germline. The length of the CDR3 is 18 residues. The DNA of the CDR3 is TGCGCCAGCAGCCAAGATCACGTGACAGGGAAAGCTAACTATGGCTACACCTTC. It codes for CASSQDHVTGKANYGYTF.

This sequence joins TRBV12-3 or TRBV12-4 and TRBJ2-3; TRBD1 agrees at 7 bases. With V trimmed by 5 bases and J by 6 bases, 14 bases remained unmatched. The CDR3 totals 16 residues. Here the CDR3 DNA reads TGTGCCAGCAGTCGCAGAACGGACAGGATCTCGGATACGCAGTATTTT. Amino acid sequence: CASSRRTDRISDTQYF.

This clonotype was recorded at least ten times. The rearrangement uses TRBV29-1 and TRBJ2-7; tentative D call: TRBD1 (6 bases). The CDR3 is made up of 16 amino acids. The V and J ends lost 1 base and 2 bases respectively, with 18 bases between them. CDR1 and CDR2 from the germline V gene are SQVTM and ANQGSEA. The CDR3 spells CSVEGVIGDTTYEQYF. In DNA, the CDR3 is TGCAGCGTTGAAGGGGTAATTGGGGACACAACCTACGAGCAGTACTTC.

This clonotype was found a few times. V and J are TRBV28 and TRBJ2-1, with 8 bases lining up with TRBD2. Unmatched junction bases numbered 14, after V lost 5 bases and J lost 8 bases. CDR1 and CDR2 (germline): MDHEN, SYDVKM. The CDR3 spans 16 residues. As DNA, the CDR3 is TGTGCCAGCAGTCGACTAGCGACAATTCTCGGCGATGAGCAGTTCTTC. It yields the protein CASSRLATILGDEQFF.

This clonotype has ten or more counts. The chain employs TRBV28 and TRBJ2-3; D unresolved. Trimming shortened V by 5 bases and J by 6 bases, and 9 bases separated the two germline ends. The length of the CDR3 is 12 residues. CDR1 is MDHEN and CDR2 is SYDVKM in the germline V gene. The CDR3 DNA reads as TGTGCCAGCAGTGCTGAAACGGATACGCAGTATTTT. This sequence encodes CASSAETDTQYF. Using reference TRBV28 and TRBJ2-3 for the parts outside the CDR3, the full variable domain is DVKVTQSSRYLVKRTGEKVFLECVQDMDHENMFWYRQDPGLGLRLIYFSYDVKMKEKGDIPEGYSVSREKKERFSLILESASTNQTSMYLCASSAETDTQYFGPGTRLTVL.